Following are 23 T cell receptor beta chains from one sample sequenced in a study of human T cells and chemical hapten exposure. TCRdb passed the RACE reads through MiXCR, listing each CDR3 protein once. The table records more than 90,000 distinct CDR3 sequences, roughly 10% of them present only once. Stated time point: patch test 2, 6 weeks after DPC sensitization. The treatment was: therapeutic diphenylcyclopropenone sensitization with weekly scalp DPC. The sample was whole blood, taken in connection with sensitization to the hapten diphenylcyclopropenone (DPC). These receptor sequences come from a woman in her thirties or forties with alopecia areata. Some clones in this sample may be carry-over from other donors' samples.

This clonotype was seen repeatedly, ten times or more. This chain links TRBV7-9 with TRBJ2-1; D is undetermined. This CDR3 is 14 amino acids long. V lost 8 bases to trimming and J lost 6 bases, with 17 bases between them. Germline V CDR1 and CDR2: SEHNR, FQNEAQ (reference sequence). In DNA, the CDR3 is TGTGCCAGCGTCTGGCCCAACCCGCGCAATGAGCAGTTCTTC. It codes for CASVWPNPRNEQFF.

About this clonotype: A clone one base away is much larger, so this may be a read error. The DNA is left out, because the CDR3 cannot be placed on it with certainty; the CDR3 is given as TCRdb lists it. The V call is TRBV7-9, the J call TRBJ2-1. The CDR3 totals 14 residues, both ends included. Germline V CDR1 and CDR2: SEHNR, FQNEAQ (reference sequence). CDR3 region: CASSLVGIGNEQLF.

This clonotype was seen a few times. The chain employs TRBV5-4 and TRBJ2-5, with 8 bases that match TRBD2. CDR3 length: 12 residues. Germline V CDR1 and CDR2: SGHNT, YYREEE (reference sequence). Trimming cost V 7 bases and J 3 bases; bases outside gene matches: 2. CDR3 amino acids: CASSGGEETQYF. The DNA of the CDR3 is TGTGCCAGCTCGGGAGGGGAAGAGACCCAGTACTTC.

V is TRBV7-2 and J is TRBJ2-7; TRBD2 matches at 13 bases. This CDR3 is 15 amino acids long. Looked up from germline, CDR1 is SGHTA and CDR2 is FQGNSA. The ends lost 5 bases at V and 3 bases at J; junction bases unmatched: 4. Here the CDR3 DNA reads TGTGCCAGCAGCGTCGGGACTAGCGGGATCTACGAGCAGTACTTC. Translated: CASSVGTSGIYEQYF.

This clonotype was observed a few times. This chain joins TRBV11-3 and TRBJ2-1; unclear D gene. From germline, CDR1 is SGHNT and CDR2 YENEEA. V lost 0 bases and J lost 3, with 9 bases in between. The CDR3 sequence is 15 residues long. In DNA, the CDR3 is TGTGCCAGCAGCTTAGATTCTGGAAGCTACAATGAGCAGTTCTTC. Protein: CASSLDSGSYNEQFF. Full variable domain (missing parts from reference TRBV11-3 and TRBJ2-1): EAGVVQSPRYKIIEKKQPVAFWCNPISGHNTLYWYLQNLGQGPELLIRYENEEAVDDSQLPKDRFSAERLKGVDSTLKIQPAELGDSAVYLCASSLDSGSYNEQFFGPGTRLTVL.

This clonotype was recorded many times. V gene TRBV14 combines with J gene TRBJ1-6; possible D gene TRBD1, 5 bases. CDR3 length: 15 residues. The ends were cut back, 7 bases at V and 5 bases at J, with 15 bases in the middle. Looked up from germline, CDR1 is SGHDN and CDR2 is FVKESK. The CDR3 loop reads CASTPLGGDNSPLHF. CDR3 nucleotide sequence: TGTGCCAGCACCCCCCTGGGGGGTGATAATTCACCCCTCCACTTT.

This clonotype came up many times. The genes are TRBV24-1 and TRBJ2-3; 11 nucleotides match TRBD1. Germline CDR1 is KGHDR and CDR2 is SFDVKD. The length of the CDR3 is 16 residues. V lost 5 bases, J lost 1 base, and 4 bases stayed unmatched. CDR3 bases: TGTGCCACCAGTGCTCGGGGACAGGGGGGCACAGATACGCAGTATTTT. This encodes CATSARGQGGTDTQYF.

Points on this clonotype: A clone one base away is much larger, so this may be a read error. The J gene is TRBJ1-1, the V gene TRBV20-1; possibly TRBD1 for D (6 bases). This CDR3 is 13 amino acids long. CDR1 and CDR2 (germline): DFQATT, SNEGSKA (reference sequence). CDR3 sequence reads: CSARKDRNNEAFF. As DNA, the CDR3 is TGCAGTGCTAGAAAGGACAGAAACAATGAAGCTTTCTTT.

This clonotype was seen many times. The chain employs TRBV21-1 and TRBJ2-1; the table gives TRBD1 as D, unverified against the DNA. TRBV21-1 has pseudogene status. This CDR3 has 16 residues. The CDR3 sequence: CASSKEGQGVYNEQFF. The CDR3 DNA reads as TGTGCCAGCAGCAAAGAGGGACAGGGCGTATACAATGAGCAGTTCTTC.

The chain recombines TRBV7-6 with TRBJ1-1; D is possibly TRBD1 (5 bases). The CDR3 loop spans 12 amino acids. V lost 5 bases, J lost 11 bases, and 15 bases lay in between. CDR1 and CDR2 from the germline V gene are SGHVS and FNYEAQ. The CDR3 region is CASSAAQGGAFF. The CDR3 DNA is TGTGCCAGCAGCGCAGCCCAGGGAGGGGCTTTCTTT. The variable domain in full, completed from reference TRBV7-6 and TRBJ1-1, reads GAGVSQSPRYKVTKRGQDVALRCDPISGHVSLYWYRQALGQGPEFLTYFNYEAQQDKSGLPNDRFSAERPEGSISTLTIQRTEQRDSAMYRCASSAAQGGAFFGQGTRLTVV.

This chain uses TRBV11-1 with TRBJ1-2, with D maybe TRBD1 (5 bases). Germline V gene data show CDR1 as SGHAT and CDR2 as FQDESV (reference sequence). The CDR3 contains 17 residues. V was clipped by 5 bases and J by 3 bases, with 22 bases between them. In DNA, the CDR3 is TGTGCCAGCAGCCTACAACCCGGGGCTCCAGGATACTATGGCTACACCTTC. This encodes CASSLQPGAPGYYGYTF.

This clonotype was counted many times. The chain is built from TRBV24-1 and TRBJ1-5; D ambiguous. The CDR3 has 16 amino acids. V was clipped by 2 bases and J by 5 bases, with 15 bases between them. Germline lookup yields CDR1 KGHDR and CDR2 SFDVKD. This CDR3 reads CATSDSLSPVDQPQHF. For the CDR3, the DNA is TGTGCCACCAGTGATTCCCTATCCCCCGTAGATCAGCCCCAGCATTTT.

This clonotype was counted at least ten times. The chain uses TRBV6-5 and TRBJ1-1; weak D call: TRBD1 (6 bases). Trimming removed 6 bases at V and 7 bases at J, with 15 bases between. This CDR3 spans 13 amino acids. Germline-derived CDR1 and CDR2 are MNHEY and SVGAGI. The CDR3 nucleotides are TGTGCCAGCAGGCCTGCGGGGGCTAATGAAGCTTTCTTT. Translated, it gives CASRPAGANEAFF.

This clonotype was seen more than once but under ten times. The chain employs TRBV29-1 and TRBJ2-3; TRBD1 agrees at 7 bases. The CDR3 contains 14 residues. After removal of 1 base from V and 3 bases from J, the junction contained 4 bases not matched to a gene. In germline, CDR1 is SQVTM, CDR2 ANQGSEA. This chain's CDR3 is CSVEGQGVTDTQYF. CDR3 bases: TGCAGCGTTGAAGGCCAGGGGGTAACAGATACGCAGTATTTT.

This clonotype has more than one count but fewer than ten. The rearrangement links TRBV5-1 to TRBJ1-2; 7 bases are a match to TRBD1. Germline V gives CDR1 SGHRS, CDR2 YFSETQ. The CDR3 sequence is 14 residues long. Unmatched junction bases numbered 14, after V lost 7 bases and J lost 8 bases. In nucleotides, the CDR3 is TGCGCCAGCGGGCCCGGGACAGCGCTCGAGGGCTACACCTTC. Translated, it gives CASGPGTALEGYTF. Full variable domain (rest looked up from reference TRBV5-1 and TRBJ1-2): KAGVTQTPRYLIKTRGQQVTLSCSPISGHRSVSWYQQTPGQGLQFLFEYFSETQRNKGNFPGRFSGRQFSNSRSEMNVSTLELGDSALYLCASGPGTALEGYTFGSGTRLTVV.

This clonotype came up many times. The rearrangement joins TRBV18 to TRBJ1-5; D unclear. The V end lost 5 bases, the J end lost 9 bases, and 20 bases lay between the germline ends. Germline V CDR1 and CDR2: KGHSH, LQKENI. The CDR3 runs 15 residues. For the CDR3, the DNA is TGTGCCAGCTCATTGGGGAGGCAGCAGAAACGGCCCCAGCATTTT. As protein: CASSLGRQQKRPQHF.

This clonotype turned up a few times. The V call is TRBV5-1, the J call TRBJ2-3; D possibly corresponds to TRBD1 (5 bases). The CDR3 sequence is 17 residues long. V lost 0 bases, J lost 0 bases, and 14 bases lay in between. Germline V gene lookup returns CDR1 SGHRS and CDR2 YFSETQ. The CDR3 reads CASSLEAGMSSTDTQYF. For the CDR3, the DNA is TGCGCCAGCAGCTTGGAAGCAGGGATGAGTAGCACAGATACGCAGTATTTT.

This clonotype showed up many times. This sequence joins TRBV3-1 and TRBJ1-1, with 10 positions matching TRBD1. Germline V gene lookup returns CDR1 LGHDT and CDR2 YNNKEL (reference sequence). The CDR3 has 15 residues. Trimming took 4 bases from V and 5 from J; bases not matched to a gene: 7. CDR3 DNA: TGTGCCAGCAGCCTAAGACTGGGACAGGGGACTGAAGCTTTCTTT. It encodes CASSLRLGQGTEAFF.

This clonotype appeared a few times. The CDR3 DNA reads TGTGCCACCGGGACTAGCGGCTTCACAGATACGCAGTATTTT. Its translation is CATGTSGFTDTQYF. The chain uses TRBV11-2 and TRBJ2-3; the match to TRBD2 covers 11 bases. The CDR3 has 14 residues. Germline CDR1 reads SGHAT; CDR2 reads FQNNGV. After removal of 10 bases from V and 2 bases from J, the junction contained 5 bases not matched to a gene.

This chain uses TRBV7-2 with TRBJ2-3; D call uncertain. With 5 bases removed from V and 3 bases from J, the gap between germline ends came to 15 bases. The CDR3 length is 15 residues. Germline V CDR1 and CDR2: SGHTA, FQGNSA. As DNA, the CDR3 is TGTGCCAGCAGCCCCCATCGGGCCGGGACAGATACGCAGTATTTT. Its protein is CASSPHRAGTDTQYF.

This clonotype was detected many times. CDR3 in amino acids: CASSPRLDEQFF. For the CDR3, the DNA is TGTGCCAGCAGTCCCCGGTTGGATGAGCAGTTCTTC. V is TRBV12-3 or TRBV12-4 and J is TRBJ2-1; D is undetermined. CDR3 length: 12 amino acids. V lost 5 bases and J lost 8, with 10 bases in between.

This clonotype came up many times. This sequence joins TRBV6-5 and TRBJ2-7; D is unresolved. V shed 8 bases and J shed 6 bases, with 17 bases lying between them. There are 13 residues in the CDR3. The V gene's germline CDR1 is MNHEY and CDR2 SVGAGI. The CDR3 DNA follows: TGTGCCAGCCCCGGTCACCTTCCTGGCGAGCAGTACTTC. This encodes CASPGHLPGEQYF.

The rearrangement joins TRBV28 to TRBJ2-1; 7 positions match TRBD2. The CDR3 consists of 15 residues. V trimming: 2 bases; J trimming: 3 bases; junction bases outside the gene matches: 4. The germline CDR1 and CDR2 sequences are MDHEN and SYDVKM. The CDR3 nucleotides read TGTGCCAGCAGTTTAGGGACTAACTACTACAATGAGCAGTTCTTC. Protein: CASSLGTNYYNEQFF.